The rows below give T cell receptor beta chains drawn from one sample of a study of cytomegalovirus exposure and HLA in healthy donors. Here immunoSEQ multiplex PCR was the method, and the copy in TCRdb shows in-frame clones only, minus some. The profile shows some 65,000 clones, around 68% of them singletons. Material for sequencing was PBMCs. The receptors here all came from a young woman in good health and CMV-seronegative. The CDR3 runs from the conserved cysteine through the conserved F or W. The order of the fields is D gene, J gene, clone size, V gene, CDR3 DNA, CDR3 protein. D genes are given only for firm matches. Not all rows give a size; the values are once, few, many and, for expanded clones, a class.

D gene: NA; J gene: TRBJ2-5; clone size: once; V gene: TRBV5-1; CDR3 DNA: TGCGCCAGCAGCTTGGTCGTCCGGGAAGAGACCCAGTACTTC; CDR3 protein: CASSLVVREETQYF
D gene: NA; J gene: TRBJ2-1; clone size: NA; V gene: TRBV6-4; CDR3 DNA: TGTGCCAGCAGTGACTCCTACAGGAGCTCCTACAATGAGCAGTTCTTC; CDR3 protein: CASSDSYRSSYNEQFF
D gene: NA; J gene: TRBJ1-1; clone size: NA; V gene: TRBV30; CDR3 DNA: TGTGCCTGGAGTGTACAAGGGGGTAACACTGAAGCTTTCTTT; CDR3 protein: CAWSVQGGNTEAFF
D gene: TRBD1; J gene: TRBJ2-1; clone size: NA; V gene: TRBV30; CDR3 DNA: TGTGCCTGGAGGTATGGGACAGGGCAGGCCAATGAGCAGTTCTTC; CDR3 protein: CAWRYGTGQANEQFF
D gene: TRBD2; J gene: TRBJ2-1; clone size: NA; V gene: TRBV7-2; CDR3 DNA: TGTGCCAGCAGCCCGGGACTAGCGGGGGGGAATGAGCAGTTCTTC; CDR3 protein: CASSPGLAGGNEQFF
D gene: TRBD1; J gene: TRBJ2-5; clone size: once; V gene: TRBV11-3; CDR3 DNA: TGTGCCAGCAGCTCCCGGGACAGCCAGTACCAAGAGACCCAGTACTTC; CDR3 protein: CASSSRDSQYQETQYF
D gene: TRBD2; J gene: TRBJ2-2; clone size: NA; V gene: TRBV29-1; CDR3 DNA: TGCAGCGTTGGACGCGGGGGGGCCGTCGGGGAGCTGTTTTTT; CDR3 protein: CSVGRGGAVGELFF
D gene: TRBD1; J gene: TRBJ2-5; clone size: few; V gene: TRBV25-1; CDR3 DNA: TGTGCCAGCAGTGCTACAGGGGTAGAGACCCAGTACTTC; CDR3 protein: CASSATGVETQYF
D gene: NA; J gene: TRBJ1-5; clone size: NA; V gene: TRBV7-9; CDR3 DNA: TGTGCCAGCCAGTTGGGCGGGCAGCCCCAGCATTTT; CDR3 protein: CASQLGGQPQHF
D gene: TRBD1; J gene: TRBJ2-5; clone size: NA; V gene: TRBV2; CDR3 DNA: TGTGCCAGCAGTCCTCTCGTAGGGGGCGGGACCCAGTACTTC; CDR3 protein: CASSPLVGGGTQYF
D gene: TRBD1; J gene: TRBJ1-2; clone size: NA; V gene: TRBV18; CDR3 DNA: TGTGCCAGCTCACCACTGTCGGACAGGGGTTTAATATTC; CDR3 protein: CASSPLSDRGLIF
D gene: NA; J gene: TRBJ1-1; clone size: NA; V gene: TRBV6-5; CDR3 DNA: TGTGCCAGCAGTTACTCGCGGGACGGAAACACTGAAGCTTTCTTT; CDR3 protein: CASSYSRDGNTEAFF
D gene: NA; J gene: TRBJ1-6; clone size: once; V gene: TRBV28; CDR3 DNA: TGTGCCAGCAGTTATGCGAGATCACCCCTCCACTTT; CDR3 protein: CASSYARSPLHF
D gene: NA; J gene: TRBJ1-6; clone size: NA; V gene: TRBV30; CDR3 DNA: TGTGCCTGGAGTGTAATGGACAGTCTATCACCCCTCCACTTT; CDR3 protein: CAWSVMDSLSPLHF
D gene: TRBD1; J gene: TRBJ1-2; clone size: NA; V gene: TRBV6-6; CDR3 DNA: TGTGCCAGCAGTTCACAGGGGGCGGGCGGCTACACCTTC; CDR3 protein: CASSSQGAGGYTF
D gene: TRBD1; J gene: TRBJ2-7; clone size: once; V gene: TRBV6-5; CDR3 DNA: TGTGCCAGCAGTTACACCCGGGACAGCTACGAGCAGTACTTC; CDR3 protein: CASSYTRDSYEQYF
D gene: TRBD2; J gene: TRBJ2-4; clone size: NA; V gene: TRBV6-1; CDR3 DNA: TGTGCCAGCAGTTTAGCGGGGGAAAACATTCAGTACTTC; CDR3 protein: CASSLAGENIQYF
D gene: TRBD1; J gene: TRBJ1-4; clone size: NA; V gene: TRBV4-3; CDR3 DNA: TGCGCCAGCAGCCAAGATCGTTTTGAGGGGGCCCGGGAAAAACTGTTTTTT; CDR3 protein: CASSQDRFEGAREKLFF
D gene: TRBD2; J gene: TRBJ2-2; clone size: NA; V gene: TRBV7-9; CDR3 DNA: TGTGCCACCCTGGCTAGCGGGGTGAACACCGGGGAGCTGTTTTTT; CDR3 protein: CATLASGVNTGELFF
D gene: TRBD2; J gene: TRBJ2-5; clone size: NA; V gene: TRBV5-1; CDR3 DNA: TGCGCCAACAGCGCCGGAGGACTAGCGGGGGGGGAGACCCAGTACTTC; CDR3 protein: CANSAGGLAGGETQYF
D gene: TRBD1; J gene: TRBJ2-3; clone size: NA; V gene: TRBV28; CDR3 DNA: TGTGCCACCGGGACAGGATCCACAGATACGCAGTATTTT; CDR3 protein: CATGTGSTDTQYF
D gene: TRBD1; J gene: TRBJ1-1; clone size: NA; V gene: TRBV10-1; CDR3 DNA: TGCGCCAGAGGATCAGGGGGTCTCTATAACACTGAAGCTTTCTTT; CDR3 protein: CARGSGGLYNTEAFF
D gene: NA; J gene: TRBJ1-3; clone size: NA; V gene: TRBV6-5; CDR3 DNA: TGTGCCAGCAGTCCCGGGGGGATCTCTGGAAACACCATATATTTT; CDR3 protein: CASSPGGISGNTIYF
D gene: NA; J gene: TRBJ2-1; clone size: NA; V gene: TRBV6-5; CDR3 DNA: TGTGCCAGCAGTTACGAGGGTGGGGGGTATGAGCAGTTCTTC; CDR3 protein: CASSYEGGGYEQFF
D gene: NA; J gene: TRBJ2-3; clone size: NA; V gene: TRBV27; CDR3 DNA: TGTGCCAGCAGGGGAGTGTGGCTAGCCGCAGATACGCAGTATTTT; CDR3 protein: CASRGVWLAADTQYF
D gene: NA; J gene: TRBJ1-3; clone size: NA; V gene: TRBV7-8; CDR3 DNA: TGTGCCAGCAGCTTGCGGGGGGGCCGGACTGGAAACACCATATATTTT; CDR3 protein: CASSLRGGRTGNTIYF
D gene: NA; J gene: TRBJ1-2; clone size: NA; V gene: TRBV19; CDR3 DNA: TGTGCCAGTAGTACAATCACAGGGAACTATGGCTACACCTTC; CDR3 protein: CASSTITGNYGYTF
D gene: NA; J gene: TRBJ2-1; clone size: NA; V gene: TRBV4-1; CDR3 DNA: TGCGCCAGCAGCCAAGTTGGGGGCCCCAAATCGGGCAATGAGCAGTTCTTC; CDR3 protein: CASSQVGGPKSGNEQFF
D gene: NA; J gene: TRBJ2-7; clone size: NA; V gene: TRBV9; CDR3 DNA: TGTGCCAGCAGAAGAACGCCTAGCTCCTACGAGCAGTACTTC; CDR3 protein: CASRRTPSSYEQYF
D gene: TRBD1; J gene: TRBJ1-6; clone size: few; V gene: TRBV27; CDR3 DNA: TGTGCCAGCAGTCTCGGGCTGACAGGGAATTCACCCCTCCACTTT; CDR3 protein: CASSLGLTGNSPLHF
D gene: NA; J gene: TRBJ2-1; clone size: NA; V gene: TRBV9; CDR3 DNA: TGTGCCAGCAGCGTAACTCTAGAACACAATGAGCAGTTCTTC; CDR3 protein: CASSVTLEHNEQFF
D gene: TRBD1; J gene: TRBJ2-7; clone size: NA; V gene: TRBV29-1; CDR3 DNA: TGCAGCGCAGGGGGCAGCTGGTACTCCTACGAGCAGTACTTC; CDR3 protein: CSAGGSWYSYEQYF
D gene: TRBD2; J gene: TRBJ2-3; clone size: NA; V gene: TRBV4-2; CDR3 DNA: TGTGCCAGCAGCCGCGGTGGACTAGCGGGGGGGCAGGTCACAGATACGCAGTATTTT; CDR3 protein: CASSRGGLAGGQVTDTQYF
D gene: TRBD1; J gene: TRBJ1-5; clone size: NA; V gene: TRBV4-2; CDR3 DNA: TGTGCCAGCAGCCAAGAGGAGGGGACAGTCCAGCCCCAGCATTTT; CDR3 protein: CASSQEEGTVQPQHF
D gene: TRBD1; J gene: TRBJ1-1; clone size: NA; V gene: TRBV7-9; CDR3 DNA: TGTGCGGGTAGGGGGACAGATTCGTATGGGAACACTGAAGCTTTCTTT; CDR3 protein: CAGRGTDSYGNTEAFF
D gene: TRBD1; J gene: TRBJ2-2; clone size: NA; V gene: TRBV5-1; CDR3 DNA: TGCGCCAGCAGCGCCCGACAGGGGGGGACCGGGGAGCTGTTTTTT; CDR3 protein: CASSARQGGTGELFF
D gene: TRBD1; J gene: TRBJ2-7; clone size: NA; V gene: TRBV6-6; CDR3 DNA: TGTGCCAGCAGTTCCAGGGACAGTCTCTCCTACGAGCAGTACTTC; CDR3 protein: CASSSRDSLSYEQYF
D gene: TRBD2; J gene: TRBJ2-1; clone size: NA; V gene: TRBV7-3; CDR3 DNA: TGTGCCAGCAGCCCTAGCGGGGGGGCGTTCAATGAGCAGTTCTTC; CDR3 protein: CASSPSGGAFNEQFF
D gene: TRBD1; J gene: TRBJ1-4; clone size: NA; V gene: TRBV30; CDR3 DNA: TGTGCCTGGAAAGGGGGCGCGATGTGGGTTCGGACTGAAAAACTGTTTTTT; CDR3 protein: CAWKGGAMWVRTEKLFF
D gene: TRBD1; J gene: TRBJ1-4; clone size: NA; V gene: TRBV28; CDR3 DNA: TGTGCCAGCAGTCGTCCGACAGGGCCTACCGAAAAACTGTTTTTT; CDR3 protein: CASSRPTGPTEKLFF
D gene: TRBD1; J gene: TRBJ1-2; clone size: NA; V gene: TRBV19; CDR3 DNA: TGTGCCAGTAGTATGGACAGGGACTATGGCTACACCTTC; CDR3 protein: CASSMDRDYGYTF
D gene: NA; J gene: TRBJ2-7; clone size: NA; V gene: TRBV14; CDR3 DNA: TGTGCCAGCAGCCTTCGGACTTTCTACGAGCAGTACTTC; CDR3 protein: CASSLRTFYEQYF
D gene: NA; J gene: TRBJ1-6; clone size: once; V gene: TRBV7-3; CDR3 DNA: TGTGCCAGCAGCTTGGGGGGTAATTCACCCCTCCACTTT; CDR3 protein: CASSLGGNSPLHF
D gene: NA; J gene: TRBJ2-7; clone size: few; V gene: TRBV27; CDR3 DNA: TGTGCCAGCAGTTTTGCAGTATCCTACGAGCAGTACTTC; CDR3 protein: CASSFAVSYEQYF
D gene: TRBD1; J gene: TRBJ2-7; clone size: NA; V gene: TRBV9; CDR3 DNA: TGTGCCAGCAGCGTGGGGACAGGGGGAGCGTACGAGCAGTACTTC; CDR3 protein: CASSVGTGGAYEQYF
D gene: NA; J gene: TRBJ2-2; clone size: NA; V gene: TRBV7-2; CDR3 DNA: TGTGCCAGCAGCCCCCATGGCAGTGGCACCGGGGAGCTGTTTTTT; CDR3 protein: CASSPHGSGTGELFF
D gene: NA; J gene: TRBJ1-1; clone size: NA; V gene: TRBV29-1; CDR3 DNA: TGCAGCGCCAGGGAGAACACTGAAGCTTTCTTT; CDR3 protein: CSARENTEAFF
D gene: NA; J gene: TRBJ2-7; clone size: once; V gene: TRBV4-1; CDR3 DNA: TGCGCCAGCAGCCAAGTCGGTGGAGGGGGCTACTACGAGCAGTACTTC; CDR3 protein: CASSQVGGGGYYEQYF
D gene: NA; J gene: TRBJ2-5; clone size: NA; V gene: TRBV9; CDR3 DNA: TGTGCCAGCAGCGCTATCGAGGAGACCCAGTACTTC; CDR3 protein: CASSAIEETQYF
D gene: TRBD2; J gene: TRBJ2-3; clone size: NA; V gene: TRBV5-1; CDR3 DNA: TGCGCCAGCAGCTACGGGCGGGGGGGCACAGATACGCAGTATTTT; CDR3 protein: CASSYGRGGTDTQYF
D gene: NA; J gene: TRBJ2-1; clone size: NA; V gene: TRBV6-1; CDR3 DNA: TGTGCCAGCAGTGAAAAGACTAGGCGTAATGAGCAGTTCTTC; CDR3 protein: CASSEKTRRNEQFF
D gene: TRBD2; J gene: TRBJ2-2; clone size: once; V gene: TRBV13; CDR3 DNA: TGTGCCAGCAGCCCCGGGACTAGAATTACCGGGGAGCTGTTTTTT; CDR3 protein: CASSPGTRITGELFF
D gene: NA; J gene: TRBJ1-1; clone size: NA; V gene: TRBV30; CDR3 DNA: TGTGCCTGGACCGATCCCCCCGGCAGGGAGGGCACTGAAGCTTTCTTT; CDR3 protein: CAWTDPPGREGTEAFF
D gene: TRBD1; J gene: TRBJ2-7; clone size: NA; V gene: TRBV29-1; CDR3 DNA: TGCAGCGTCCGCGCGGGGTTTAAACAGGGGGCGGGCGAGCAGTACTTC; CDR3 protein: CSVRAGFKQGAGEQYF
D gene: TRBD1; J gene: TRBJ2-7; clone size: NA; V gene: TRBV7-2; CDR3 DNA: TGTGCCAGCAGCTTGGAGAGCAGGGGGCTCTCCTACGAGCAGTACTTC; CDR3 protein: CASSLESRGLSYEQYF
D gene: NA; J gene: TRBJ1-2; clone size: NA; V gene: TRBV12-1; CDR3 DNA: TGTGCCAGCAGCTCCGGACAGGGGGCGAGGTATGGCTACACCTTC; CDR3 protein: CASSSGQGARYGYTF
D gene: TRBD1; J gene: TRBJ2-6; clone size: NA; V gene: TRBV5-1; CDR3 DNA: TGCGCCAGCAGCGGACAGGGGGCGCCGGGGGCCAACGTCCTGACTTTC; CDR3 protein: CASSGQGAPGANVLTF
D gene: TRBD1; J gene: TRBJ2-2; clone size: NA; V gene: TRBV27; CDR3 DNA: TGTGCCAGCAGTACTGACAGGGGGGGCACCGGGGAGCTGTTTTTT; CDR3 protein: CASSTDRGGTGELFF
D gene: NA; J gene: TRBJ1-2; clone size: NA; V gene: TRBV6-1; CDR3 DNA: TGTGCCAGCACTTTTAGCTATGGCTACACCTTC; CDR3 protein: CASTFSYGYTF
D gene: TRBD2; J gene: TRBJ2-1; clone size: few; V gene: TRBV6-4; CDR3 DNA: TGTGCCAGCAGTGTACTAGCGGGGGAATACAATGAGCAGTTCTTC; CDR3 protein: CASSVLAGEYNEQFF